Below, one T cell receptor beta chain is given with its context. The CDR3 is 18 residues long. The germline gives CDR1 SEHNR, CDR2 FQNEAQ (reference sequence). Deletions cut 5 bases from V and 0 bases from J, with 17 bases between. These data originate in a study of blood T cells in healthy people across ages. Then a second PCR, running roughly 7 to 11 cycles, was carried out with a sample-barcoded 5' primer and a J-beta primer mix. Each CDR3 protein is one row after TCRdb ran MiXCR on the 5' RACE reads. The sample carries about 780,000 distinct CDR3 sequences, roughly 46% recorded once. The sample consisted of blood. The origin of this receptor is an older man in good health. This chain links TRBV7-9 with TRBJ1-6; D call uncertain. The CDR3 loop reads CASSPLPSLASYNSPLHF. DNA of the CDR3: TGTGCCAGCAGCCCGCTACCGTCATTAGCCTCCTATAATTCACCCCTCCACTTT.